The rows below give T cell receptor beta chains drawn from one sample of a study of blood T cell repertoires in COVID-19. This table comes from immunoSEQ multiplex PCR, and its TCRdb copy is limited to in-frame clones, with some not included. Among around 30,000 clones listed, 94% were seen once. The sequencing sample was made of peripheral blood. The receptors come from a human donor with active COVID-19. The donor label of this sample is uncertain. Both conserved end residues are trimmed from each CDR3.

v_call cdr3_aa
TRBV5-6 ASSVPGEVTEAF
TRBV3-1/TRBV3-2 ASCIQGYQETQY
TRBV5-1 ASSLLSGGNGEQF
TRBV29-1 SVKDRDNSPLH
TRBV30 AWSRDRGSYGYT
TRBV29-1 SVEPGPGGTDTQY
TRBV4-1 ASSRIPSSYEQY
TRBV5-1 ASSLALQGSITEAF
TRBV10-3 AISQGGVNTEAF
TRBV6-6 ASSYGAGGLRGQY
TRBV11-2 ASSFRQTSGNTIY
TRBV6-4 ASSDSWAGGPKDTQY
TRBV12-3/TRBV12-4 ASSSSGNYEQY
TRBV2 ASTLDGQGSSPLH
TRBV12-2 ASRLAGGNTEAF
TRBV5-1 ASSLDAASNYGYT
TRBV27 ASSRWDRGREKLF
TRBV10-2 ASRIAGGWTGELF
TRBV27 ASRSRTSGGGELF
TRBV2 ASSARDRTYNEQF
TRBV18 ASSPGQGATNEKLF
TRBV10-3 AIRDSSQETQY
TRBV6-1 ASSELAGVSDEQF
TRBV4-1 ASSQGAGPNYGYT
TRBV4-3 ASSHRGDSTEAF
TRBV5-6 ASRTQGFANTGELF
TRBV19 ASSIQGSTDTQY
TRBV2 ASSRLGSSGNTIY
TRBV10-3 AISGTGDGYT
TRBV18 ASSGTGGNLGATDTQY
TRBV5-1 ASSRWTSGSENTGELF
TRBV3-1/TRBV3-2 ASSPGTSTDTQY